This TCR beta chain emerged from a study of T cells in Graves' hyperthyroidism and ophthalmopathy. The CDR3 regions of TCR beta were amplified from RNA transcripts. HTBI primers were used for first-round RT-PCR of the TCR CDR3. TCRdb reprocessed the multiplex PCR reads with MiXCR, giving one entry per CDR3 protein. Found here are over 650,000 distinct CDR3 sequences, 15% to 20% of them singletons; the top ten hold around 8%. The V gene's germline CDR1 is MDHEN and CDR2 SYDVKM. The CDR3 covers 14 residues. V was pared by 3 bases and J by 7 bases, with 7 bases of the junction left unmatched. This clonotype was seen more than once but under ten times. Those patients with uncontrolled infection, other autoimmune disease, pregnancy or lactation were excluded.

The rearrangement links TRBV28 to TRBJ2-7; 9 bases line up with TRBD2. This clonotype was sampled from a man aged 18 to 30 with Graves' hyperthyroidism. The source material was blood. The CDR3 DNA is TGTGCCAGCAGTTTGTCGCTAGCGGGAAGGGAGCAGTACTTC. Translating gives CASSLSLAGREQYF.